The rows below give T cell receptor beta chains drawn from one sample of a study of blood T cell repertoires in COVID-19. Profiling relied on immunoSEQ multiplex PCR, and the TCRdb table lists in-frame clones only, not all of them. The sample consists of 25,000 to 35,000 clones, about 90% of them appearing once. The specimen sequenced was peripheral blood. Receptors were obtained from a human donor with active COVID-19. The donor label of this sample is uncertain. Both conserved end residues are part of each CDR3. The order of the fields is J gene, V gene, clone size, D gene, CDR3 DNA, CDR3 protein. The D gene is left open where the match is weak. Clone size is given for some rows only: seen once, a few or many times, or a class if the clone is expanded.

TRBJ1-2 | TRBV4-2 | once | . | TGTGCCAGCAGCCAAGAACGAAGGGGCGCCTATGGCTACACCTTC | CASSQERRGAYGYTF
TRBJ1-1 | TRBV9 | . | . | TGTGCCAGCAGCGTAGTTTCCCAGGGGCACACTGAAGCTTTCTTT | CASSVVSQGHTEAFF
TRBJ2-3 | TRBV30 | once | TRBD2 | TGTGCCTGGGGGTATAGCGGGGGGAACACAGATACGCAGTATTTT | CAWGYSGGNTDTQYF
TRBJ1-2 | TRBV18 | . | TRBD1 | TGTGCCAGCTCGCTGGAACAGGGGGCGAAAGTAGGCTACACCTTC | CASSLEQGAKVGYTF
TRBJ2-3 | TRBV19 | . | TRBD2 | TGTGCCAGTAGTATAGGTGGTAGCGGGGGCGATACGCAGTATTTT | CASSIGGSGGDTQYF
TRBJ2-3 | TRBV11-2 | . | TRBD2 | TGTGCCAGCAGCTTTGGAGCGGGGAGCACAGATACGCAGTATTTT | CASSFGAGSTDTQYF
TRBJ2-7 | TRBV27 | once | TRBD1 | TGTGCCAGCAGTTTACAGACAGGGTTCAACGAGCAGTACTTC | CASSLQTGFNEQYF
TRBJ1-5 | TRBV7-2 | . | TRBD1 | TGTGCCAGCAGCTTAGGACCTTCCGGGACAGGGTACCAGCCCCAGCATTTT | CASSLGPSGTGYQPQHF
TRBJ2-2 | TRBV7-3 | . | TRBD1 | TGTGCCAGCAGCTTAACTGGCTGGCAGGGGGCCGGCGGGGAGCTGTTTTTT | CASSLTGWQGAGGELFF
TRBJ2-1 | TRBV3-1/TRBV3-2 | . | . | TGTGCCACCTCGAGTTCCTACAATGAGCAGTTCTTC | CATSSSYNEQFF
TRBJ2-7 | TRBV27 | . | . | TGTGCCAGCAGTGACAGGAACTCCTACGAGCAGTACTTC | CASSDRNSYEQYF
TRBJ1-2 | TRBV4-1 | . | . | TGCGCCAGCAGCGCCCTACAGGCCGCTAACTATGGCTACACCTTC | CASSALQAANYGYTF
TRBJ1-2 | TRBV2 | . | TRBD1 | TGTGCCAGCAGCCCCACAGGGGGCATCTATGGCTACACCTTC | CASSPTGGIYGYTF
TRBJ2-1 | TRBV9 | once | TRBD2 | TGTGCCAGCAGCGTAGCTGCGGGAGCTCGGAATGAGCAGTTCTTC | CASSVAAGARNEQFF
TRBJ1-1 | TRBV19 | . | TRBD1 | TGTGCCAGTACCGATCCAACAGGGGTGACCACTGAAGCTTTCTTT | CASTDPTGVTTEAFF
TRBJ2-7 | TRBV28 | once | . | TGTGCCAGCAGTTTACAGGGCGGGGTCCGCTACGAGCAGTACTTC | CASSLQGGVRYEQYF
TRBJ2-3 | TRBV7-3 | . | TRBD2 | TGTGCCAGCAGCTTACGCGGGGGGGCCGACACAGATACGCAGTATTTT | CASSLRGGADTDTQYF
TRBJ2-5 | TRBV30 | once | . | TGTGCCTGGGAAGGACAGTCAGAGACCCAGTACTTC | CAWEGQSETQYF
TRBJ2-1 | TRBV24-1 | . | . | TGTGCCACCAGTGTCGGGGGTTACTCCTACAATGAGCAGTTCTTC | CATSVGGYSYNEQFF
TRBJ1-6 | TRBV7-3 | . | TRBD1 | TGTGCCAGCAGCCCCGACAGGGAGGTCTTGGATTCACCCCTCCACTTT | CASSPDREVLDSPLHF
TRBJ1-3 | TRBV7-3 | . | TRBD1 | TGTGCCAGCAGCTTAGACAGGGTTGAAGGAAACACCATATATTTT | CASSLDRVEGNTIYF
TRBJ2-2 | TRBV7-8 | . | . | TGTGCCAGCAGCTTACCCGGGTATGACGGGGAGCTGTTTTTT | CASSLPGYDGELFF
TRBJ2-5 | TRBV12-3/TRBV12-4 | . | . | TGTGCCAGCAGCCGGGACACACGAGAGACCCAGTACTTC | CASSRDTRETQYF
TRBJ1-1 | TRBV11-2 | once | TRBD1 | TGTGCCAGCAGCCGGGACAGGATGAACACTGAAGCTTTCTTT | CASSRDRMNTEAFF
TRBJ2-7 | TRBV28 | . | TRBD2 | TGTGCCAGCAGTACAACCGGGACTAGCGTCGAGCAGTACTTC | CASSTTGTSVEQYF
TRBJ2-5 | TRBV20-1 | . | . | TGCAGTGCTAGTGACGCCCTTTTAGCCGAGACCCAGTACTTC | CSASDALLAETQYF
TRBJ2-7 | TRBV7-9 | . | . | TGTGCCAGCAGCCGTCAATCAGGCCTCACGACGGAGCAGTACTTC | CASSRQSGLTTEQYF
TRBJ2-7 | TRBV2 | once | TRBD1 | TGTGCCAGCAGTGGGGGGACAGGTAACTACGAGCAGTACTTC | CASSGGTGNYEQYF
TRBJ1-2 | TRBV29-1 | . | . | TGCAGCGTTGAAGATCCAGATTTTAACTATGGCTACACCTTC | CSVEDPDFNYGYTF
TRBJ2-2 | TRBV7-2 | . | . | TGTGCCAGCAGCTTAGATACTAGCAGGAACACCGGGGAGCTGTTTTTT | CASSLDTSRNTGELFF
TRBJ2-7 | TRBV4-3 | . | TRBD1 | TGCGCCAGCAGCCAAGGGACAGGGGGCAACTACGAGCAGTACTTC | CASSQGTGGNYEQYF
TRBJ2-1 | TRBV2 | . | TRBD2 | TGTGCCAGCAGTCCTCTGGGGGGGGACCTTTACAATGAGCAGTTCTTC | CASSPLGGDLYNEQFF
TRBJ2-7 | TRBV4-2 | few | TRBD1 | TGTGCCAGCAGCCAAGCTCTGGGACAGGGGGCAGCCGAGCAGTACTTC | CASSQALGQGAAEQYF
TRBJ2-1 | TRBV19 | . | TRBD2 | TGTGCCAGTAGTATTCGACTAGCGGGAGTCGGCTACAATGAGCAGTTCTTC | CASSIRLAGVGYNEQFF
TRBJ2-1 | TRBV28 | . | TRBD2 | TGTGCCAGCAGTATTCTTACGGTTAAAACTAGCGGGAGGGCCATAGATGAGCAGTTCTTC | CASSILTVKTSGRAIDEQFF
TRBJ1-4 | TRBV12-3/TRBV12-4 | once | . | TGTGCCGTGCTGACAGCTTATGGTGAAAAACTGTTTTTT | CAVLTAYGEKLFF